This TCR beta chain was sequenced during a study of regulatory T cells in long-lasting Graves disease. As for this clonotype: As yet, its antigen is unknown.

Time point specified: persistent/refractory GD, antithyroid drugs over 5 years with positive TRAb. Extracted PBMC RNA gave rise to the TCR library. Collection of peripheral blood (around 10 milliliters) was done using EDTA tubes. Through Arm-PCR of CDR3 regions and iRepertoire HTBI primers, TCR beta libraries were built. MiXCR, run by TCRdb on the multiplex PCR reads, gives a single entry per CDR3 protein. The sample shows about 470,000 distinct CDR3 sequences, 20% of them seen only once. General study points: Persistent patients shared more public clonotypes (around 2,500) than new patients (approximately 970). Persistent Graves' patients showed a TCR diversity that was lower than that of newly diagnosed ones.

The source was peripheral blood mononuclear cells (PBMCs), collected when the disease was refractory, from a patient treated with antithyroid drugs. The TCR comes from a female donor with Graves disease.

CDR3 nucleotides: TGCGCCAGCAATACGAACCGGGACAGGGGCCCCTACGAGCAGTACTTC. Translating it yields CASNTNRDRGPYEQYF. The chain recombines TRBV5-1 with TRBJ2-7; 10 bases map to TRBD1. The length of the CDR3 is 16 residues. Germline-derived CDR1 and CDR2 are SGHRS and YFSETQ. J lost 2 bases, V lost 6 bases, and 11 bases had no gene match.